This is a list of T cell receptor beta chains from one sample in a study of Tregs in tolerant kidney transplant recipients. Measured with immunoSEQ multiplex PCR; TCRdb has only the in-frame clones, and not every one. The repertoire holds about 16,000 clones, about 57% seen once, with roughly 3.2% in the top ten. Antigens for these TCRs are unknown. Source material: Tregs from blood cultured with allogeneic cells. All receptors come from a human donor in good health. Each CDR3 is given with its conserved first and last residue. The D gene is left open where the match is weak. A clone size is listed for some rows: how often the clone was seen (once, few, many), or a class if it is expanded.

.	medium-sized	TRBJ2-2	TRBV5-1	15	CASSLRSDNTGELFF	TGCGCCAGCAGCTTGCGGTCGGATAACACCGGGGAGCTGTTTTTT
TRBD2	.	TRBJ2-5	TRBV30	13	CAWTLAGVETQYF	TGTGCCTGGACCCTAGCGGGAGTAGAGACCCAGTACTTC
.	.	TRBJ1-1	TRBV25-1	13	CASTPGGRTEAFF	TGTGCCAGCACCCCGGGGGGGAGGACTGAAGCTTTCTTT
.	few	TRBJ2-1	TRBV20-1	11	CSASPSTGEFF	TGCAGTGCTAGTCCTTCTACCGGGGAGTTCTTC
.	.	TRBJ2-5	TRBV2	14	CASSEVGFPETQYF	TGTGCCAGCAGTGAAGTCGGGTTTCCAGAGACCCAGTACTTC
.	.	TRBJ2-1	TRBV4-1	13	CASSQARGNEQFF	TGCGCCAGCAGCCAAGCCCGAGGGAATGAGCAGTTCTTC
.	.	TRBJ2-5	TRBV7-2	13	CASSSPGRTPQYF	TGTGCCAGCAGCTCACCGGGACGGACTCCCCAGTACTTC
.	.	TRBJ2-1	TRBV14	16	CASNPAGPSSYNEQFF	TGTGCCAGCAACCCAGCGGGCCCTAGCTCCTACAATGAGCAGTTCTTC
.	.	TRBJ2-3	TRBV5-6	14	CASSKGGTTDTQYF	TGTGCCAGCAGCAAGGGGGGAACCACAGATACGCAGTATTTT
.	.	TRBJ2-1	TRBV20-1	11	CSARIQNEQFF	TGCAGTGCGAGAATACAGAATGAGCAGTTCTTC
.	.	TRBJ1-1	TRBV30	14	CAWSTLDRNTEAFF	TGTGCCTGGAGTACCCTTGACAGGAACACTGAAGCTTTCTTT
.	.	TRBJ2-2	TRBV6-5	14	CASSRQRNTGELFF	TGTGCCAGCAGCCGTCAGAGGAACACCGGGGAGCTGTTTTTT
.	.	TRBJ2-7	TRBV30	11	CAWGIAYEQYF	TGTGCCTGGGGGATTGCCTACGAGCAGTACTTC
.	once	TRBJ1-2	TRBV2	14	CASSQDRLNYGYTF	TGTGCCAGCAGTCAGGACAGACTTAACTATGGCTACACCTTC
TRBD1	.	TRBJ2-5	TRBV4-1	14	CASRDIDRGETQYF	TGCGCCAGCAGGGATATTGACAGGGGGGAGACCCAGTACTTC
.	many	TRBJ1-2	TRBV2	15	CASRISAAPGYGYTF	TGTGCCAGCAGGATAAGTGCGGCGCCGGGCTATGGCTACACCTTC
.	few	TRBJ2-5	TRBV30	15	CALNPGGRSLETQYF	TGTGCCCTAAACCCTGGGGGGCGTTCTCTAGAGACCCAGTACTTC
.	.	TRBJ2-2	TRBV4-1	16	CASSQIRILETGELFF	TGCGCCAGCAGTCAAATTAGAATCTTGGAGACCGGGGAGCTGTTTTTT
.	few	TRBJ1-1	TRBV30	11	CAWSVSFHAFF	TGTGCCTGGAGTGTATCATTCCATGCTTTCTTT
TRBD1	few	TRBJ1-2	TRBV15	17	CATSTSRDRTYNYGYTF	TGTGCCACCAGCACCTCCCGGGACAGGACATATAACTATGGCTACACCTTC
.	.	TRBJ2-7	TRBV11-3	18	CASSLLAGTRYSLYEQYF	TGTGCCAGCAGCTTACTTGCGGGGACTCGTTATTCCCTCTACGAGCAGTACTTC
.	.	TRBJ2-7	TRBV19	13	CASSLLGRYEQYF	TGTGCCAGTAGTCTACTGGGCCGGTACGAGCAGTACTTC
TRBD2	many	TRBJ2-7	TRBV5-5	13	CASSLGEGYEQYF	TGTGCCAGCAGCTTGGGGGAGGGCTACGAGCAGTACTTC
TRBD1	.	TRBJ1-6	TRBV6-6	14	CASSYWRGQSPLHF	TGTGCCAGCAGTTATTGGAGGGGGCAGTCACCCCTCCACTTT
.	.	TRBJ2-3	TRBV5-6	16	CASSTTDRAPTDTQYF	TGTGCCAGCAGCACAACGGACAGAGCCCCTACAGATACGCAGTATTTT
.	.	TRBJ2-7	TRBV4-2	17	CASSQSPGLHLGYEQYF	TGTGCCAGCAGCCAAAGTCCGGGACTGCACTTGGGCTACGAGCAGTACTTC
TRBD1	.	TRBJ1-4	TRBV7-2	15	CASSLGDRDNEKLFF	TGTGCCAGCAGCTTAGGAGACAGGGATAATGAAAAACTGTTTTTT
.	.	TRBJ2-2	TRBV10-3	14	CAIGGTWGTGELFF	TGTGCCATCGGGGGGACCTGGGGTACCGGGGAGCTGTTTTTT
.	.	TRBJ2-7	TRBV5-1	13	CASSLAGLYEQYF	TGCGCCAGCAGCTTGGCAGGGCTCTACGAGCAGTACTTC
TRBD1	.	TRBJ1-5	TRBV6-5	14	CASSYWTGYQPQHF	TGTGCCAGCAGTTACTGGACAGGGTATCAGCCCCAGCATTTT
TRBD1	.	TRBJ2-2	TRBV10-3	15	CAIPRDSPNSGELFF	TGTGCCATCCCTAGGGACAGTCCAAACTCCGGGGAGCTGTTTTTT
.	.	TRBJ2-5	TRBV6-5	15	CASSPRGLGGETQYF	TGTGCCAGCAGCCCCAGGGGCCTGGGAGGGGAGACCCAGTACTTC
.	.	TRBJ2-4	TRBV9	17	CASSPSGAQGFKNIQYF	TGTGCCAGCAGCCCTTCGGGGGCACAGGGGTTTAAAAACATTCAGTACTTC
.	.	TRBJ1-5	TRBV6-6	15	CASSYSRGSREPQHF	TGTGCCAGCAGTTACTCTAGGGGGTCTAGGGAGCCCCAGCATTTT
TRBD1	.	TRBJ1-4	TRBV9	16	CASSPAPTGLGEKLFF	TGTGCCAGCAGCCCCGCCCCGACAGGGCTGGGGGAAAAACTGTTTTTT
TRBD2	.	TRBJ2-3	TRBV4-1	17	CASSQESGLAVGDTQYF	TGCGCCAGCAGCCAAGAAAGCGGACTAGCGGTAGGAGATACGCAGTATTTT
.	few	TRBJ2-1	TRBV6-6	15	CASSWSHATYNEQFF	TGTGCCAGCAGTTGGTCACACGCGACGTACAATGAGCAGTTCTTC
.	medium-sized	TRBJ1-1	TRBV28	12	CASSLRPTEAFF	TGTGCCAGCAGCTTAAGGCCCACTGAAGCTTTCTTT
.	.	TRBJ2-3	TRBV6-5	14	CASTNGDPTDTQYF	TGTGCCAGCACTAACGGGGACCCCACAGATACGCAGTATTTT
TRBD2	medium-sized	TRBJ2-7	TRBV5-1	15	CASSREGRSSYEQYF	TGCGCCAGCAGCCGGGAGGGGAGGAGCTCCTACGAGCAGTACTTC
.	.	TRBJ2-3	TRBV19	13	CASSSLWADTQYF	TGTGCCAGTAGTAGCCTCTGGGCAGATACGCAGTATTTT
.	.	TRBJ2-2	TRBV5-1	15	CASSLEGSRAGELFF	TGCGCCAGCAGCTTGGAAGGTTCTCGGGCCGGGGAGCTGTTTTTT
.	.	TRBJ1-1	TRBV20-1	10	CSAGGFEAFF	TGCAGTGCTGGTGGTTTTGAAGCTTTCTTT
.	.	TRBJ1-3	TRBV11-3	18	CASSLDLTGQTGGNTIYF	TGTGCCAGCAGCTTAGACCTCACAGGACAGACCGGTGGAAACACCATATATTTT
.	.	TRBJ1-1	TRBV27	14	CASRYGAVNTEAFF	TGTGCCAGCAGATATGGGGCTGTGAACACTGAAGCTTTCTTT